This T cell receptor (beta chain) appears in the sequencing data of a study of T cells in localized non-small cell lung cancer. Produced via immunoSEQ multiplex PCR; TCRdb's table is partial and in-frame only. This table has 100,000 or so clones, under 95% appearing once. Per germline, CDR1 SNHLY and CDR2 FYNNEI. V shed 4 bases and J 1 base; nucleotides not matched to a gene: 3. The CDR3 consists of 15 residues. Study-wide results and caveats: When the top 100 tumor clones were examined, a median about 60 of them also appeared in the adjacent lung, which was paired and uninvolved. Highest T cell clonality was seen in uninvolved adjacent lung, surpassing that measured in tumor.

About this clone itself: Its specificity is unknown.

The source is a woman aged 35 to 70 with stage II squamous cell lung carcinoma. V is TRBV2 and J is TRBJ1-5; 8 bases match TRBD1. Sequencing was performed on PBMCs, taken before any cancer treatment. The DNA for the CDR3 is TGTGCCAGCAGTGCAGGGGGCGCGAGCAATCAGCCCCAGCATTTT. Amino acid sequence: CASSAGGASNQPQHF. The full variable domain, with the rest looked up from reference TRBV2 and TRBJ1-5, is EPEVTQTPSHQVTQMGQEVILRCVPISNHLYFYWYRQILGQKVEFLVSFYNNEISEKSEIFDDQFSVERPDGSNFTLKIRSTKLEDSAMYFCASSAGGASNQPQHFGDGTRLSIL.